This section outlines one T cell receptor beta chain sequence together with its context. Its matching antigen is unknown. Treatment: roughly 20 received Ad26.COV2.S at low or high dose, single or two shots; about 5 received placebo; per-sample allocation not given. Vaccine and placebo recipients were sampled on day 63 after the first injection. The data were produced by immunoSEQ multiplex PCR, yet TCRdb's version contains in-frame clones alone and is incomplete. The sample contains around 350,000 clones, about 85% of which appear only once. The data were obtained in a study of Ad26.COV2.S vaccination and SARS-CoV-2 variants. The CDR3 is made up of 13 amino acids. Germline values: CDR1 SGHVS, CDR2 FQNEAQ. V lost 5 bases and J lost 5; bases outside the gene matches: 4. The study, taken as a whole, reports: Estimates derived from TCR breadth and depth analyses may have underestimated total T cell responses.

The chain employs TRBV7-8 and TRBJ2-7; TRBD2 aligns across 9 bases. The TCR originated in a person between 18 and 59 years old who received the Ad26.COV2.S COVID-19 vaccine or a placebo. This specimen consisted of peripheral blood, obtained in a trial of Ad26.COV2.S vaccine versus placebo. CDR3 DNA: TGTGCCAGCAGCACCGGACTAGCGAACGAGCAGTACTTC. Its translation: CASSTGLANEQYF.